The 32 T cell receptor beta chains below were found in one sample sequenced in a study of vaccination effects on CD4 cells after COVID-19. Antigen-specific CD4+ T cells were expanded (with viral peptide pools) by the ViraFEST assay ahead of sequencing. Following culture for 9 to 11 days, CD4+ T cells were isolated. Vaccinees lacked prior SARS-CoV-2 infection and tested negative for nucleocapsid antibodies. Their antigens are not known. The data were produced by immunoSEQ multiplex PCR, yet TCRdb's version contains in-frame clones alone and is incomplete. The sample lists more than 20,000 clones, approximately 80% occurring once. The source material was CD4+ T cells from PBMCs cultured with HCoV-NL63 spike peptides, sampled before COVID-19 vaccination. These receptors were taken from a human donor who received a COVID-19 vaccine.

The chain uses TRBV10-3 and TRBJ2-1; TRBD2 aligns across 14 bases. The germline V gene encodes CDR1 ENHRY and CDR2 SYGVKD. Trimming removed 4 bases from V and 6 bases from J; junction bases left unmatched: 14. There are 19 residues in the CDR3. The CDR3 nucleotides are TGTGCCATCAGTGCCCCATGGGGACTAGCGGGAGTAAAGTCCAATGAGCAGTTCTTC. Translating gives CAISAPWGLAGVKSNEQFF.

There are a few counts of this clone. The chain carries TRBV6-6 and TRBJ2-2, with D perhaps TRBD1 (6 bases). With 10 bases removed from V and 0 bases from J, the gap between germline ends came to 9 bases. The V gene's germline CDR1 is MNHNY and CDR2 SVGAGI (reference sequence). The CDR3 runs to 13 residues. The CDR3 sequence: CAIQGTNTGELFF. In DNA, the CDR3 is TGTGCCATCCAGGGGACGAACACCGGGGAGCTGTTTTTT.

The chain combines TRBV5-4 with TRBJ2-7, with 9 bases aligning to TRBD1. V lost 4 bases and J lost 2; bases outside the gene matches: 4. The V gene's germline CDR1 is SGHNT and CDR2 YYREEE (reference sequence). This CDR3 is built from 14 residues. In DNA, the CDR3 is TGTGCCAGCAGCCCGGACAGGGGTCCCTACGAGCAGTACTTC. Protein sequence: CASSPDRGPYEQYF. Drawing the rest from reference TRBV5-4 and TRBJ2-7, the complete variable domain is ETGVTQSPTHLIKTRGQQVTLRCSSQSGHNTVSWYQQALGQGPQFIFQYYREEENGRGNFPPRFSGLQFPNYSSELNVNALELDDSALYLCASSPDRGPYEQYFGPGTRLTVT.

The rearrangement uses TRBV9 and TRBJ1-6; D is perhaps TRBD1 (6 bases). The CDR3 has 15 residues. The germline V and J ends were trimmed by 3 bases and 6 bases, with 13 bases remaining between them. Per the germline V gene, CDR1 is SGDLS and CDR2 is YYNGEE. The CDR3 DNA sequence: TGTGCCAGCAGCGCGAGGGGGACCGGTAATTCACCCCTCCACTTT. This sequence encodes CASSARGTGNSPLHF.

The chain couples TRBV19 to TRBJ1-2; TRBD1 is a possible D gene (5 bases). V lost 6 bases and J lost 0, with 20 bases in between. Germline assignment: CDR1 LNHDA and CDR2 SQIVND (reference sequence). The CDR3 runs to 17 residues. Here the CDR3 DNA reads TGTGCCAGTAGATCTCGGGGACGTCGGCATACTAACTATGGCTACACCTTC. Protein: CASRSRGRRHTNYGYTF. Full variable domain (outside the CDR3, taken from reference TRBV19 and TRBJ1-2): DGGITQSPKYLFRKEGQNVTLSCEQNLNHDAMYWYRQDPGQGLRLIYYSQIVNDFQKGDIAEGYSVSREKKESFPLTVTSAQKNPTAFYLCASRSRGRRHTNYGYTFGSGTRLTVV.

This clone was detected only a few times. The chain joins TRBV6-6 to TRBJ2-7; 8 bases align to TRBD1. Per the germline V gene, CDR1 is MNHNY and CDR2 is SVGAGI (reference sequence). This CDR3 has 14 residues. The trim removed 7 bases at V and 4 bases at J, leaving 9 bases unmatched. In DNA, the CDR3 is TGTGCCAGCATAGACAGGGGTTCTTCGTACGAGCAGTACTTC. Translation gives CASIDRGSSYEQYF.

This clone has only a few counts. This chain joins TRBV3-1 (or the pseudogene TRBV3-2) and TRBJ2-1, with D hard to call. V was cut by 2 bases and J by 8 bases, with 7 bases left in between. Germline CDR1 and CDR2: LGHDT and YNNKEL (reference sequence). This CDR3 has 12 amino acids. For the CDR3, the DNA is TGTGCCAGCAGCCAATACGCATATGAGCAGTTCTTC. As protein: CASSQYAYEQFF.

This clone has just a few counts. V usage is TRBV5-1 and J usage is TRBJ1-2, with D uncertain. Trimming took off 0 bases at V and 7 bases at J, with 10 bases between the two ends. Germline values: CDR1 SGHRS, CDR2 YFSETQ. The CDR3 is 13 amino acids. CDR3 DNA: TGCGCCAGCAGCTTGGCCGGGATTCGTGGCTACACCTTC. This translates into CASSLAGIRGYTF.

The chain joins TRBV7-9 to TRBJ1-2, with a possible D match to TRBD1 (6 bases). The germline V gene has CDR1 SEHNR and CDR2 FQNEAQ (reference sequence). The V end was cut by 5 bases, the J end by 4 bases, with 17 bases between. CDR3 size: 15 residues. The CDR3 nucleotides read TGTGCCAGCAGCCCCCTCGCTTTAGGGGGCTATGGCTACACCTTC. Its protein product is CASSPLALGGYGYTF.

The V and J genes are TRBV11-3 and TRBJ2-1; 7 positions match TRBD1. The CDR3 loop spans 16 amino acids. V shed 5 bases and J 2 bases; nucleotides not matched to a gene: 9. Germline V CDR1 and CDR2: SGHNT, YENEEA. CDR3 nucleotide sequence: TGTGCCAGCAGCCCACGAGGGACAGTAGCCTACAATGAGCAGTTCTTC. Translating it yields CASSPRGTVAYNEQFF.

The rearrangement joins TRBV19 to TRBJ2-7, with D possibly TRBD1 on 5 matching bases. The germline V gene encodes CDR1 LNHDA and CDR2 SQIVND (reference sequence). The CDR3 totals 15 residues. V was shortened by 2 bases and J by 6 bases, with 17 bases between the two germline ends. CDR3 region: CASSIREQGYSEQYF. The CDR3 DNA reads TGTGCCAGTAGTATAAGAGAGCAGGGATACAGCGAGCAGTACTTC.

The chain recombines TRBV5-1 with TRBJ1-3; D is perhaps TRBD1 (6 bases). Germline V lookup: CDR1 SGHRS, CDR2 YFSETQ. Trimming shortened V by 1 base and J by 5 bases, and 13 bases separated the two germline ends. CDR3 length: 15 residues. For the CDR3, the DNA is TGCGCCAGCAGCTTGAGCGGCAGGGACAGAAACACCATATATTTT. It yields the protein CASSLSGRDRNTIYF.

This clone was observed a single time. This chain links TRBV5-6 with TRBJ2-5; 7 bases align to TRBD2. The CDR3 loop spans 15 amino acids. Trimming at V came to 0 bases and at J to 3 bases, leaving 5 bases not matched to a gene. Germline CDR1 is SGHDT and CDR2 is YYEEEE. CDR3 region: CASSLERGSKETQYF. DNA of the CDR3: TGTGCCAGCAGCTTGGAACGCGGGAGCAAAGAGACCCAGTACTTC.

The chain is built from TRBV9 and TRBJ2-5; 7 positions match TRBD2. V gave up 3 bases and J gave up 0 bases; unmatched junction bases: 2. The CDR3 has 14 residues. Germline V lookup: CDR1 SGDLS, CDR2 YYNGEE. This chain's CDR3 is CASSGGGYQETQYF. CDR3 bases: TGTGCCAGCAGCGGGGGGGGGTACCAAGAGACCCAGTACTTC. Complete variable domain (other parts from reference TRBV9 and TRBJ2-5): DSGVTQTPKHLITATGQRVTLRCSPRSGDLSVYWYQQSLDQGLQFLIQYYNGEERAKGNILERFSAQQFPDLHSELNLSSLELGDSALYFCASSGGGYQETQYFGPGTRLLVL.

This clone was picked up a small number of times. The chain couples TRBV4-1 to TRBJ1-1; the D gene is possibly TRBD1 (5 bases). V was shortened by 9 bases and J by 4 bases, with 15 bases between the two germline ends. The CDR3 is made up of 13 amino acids. Germline-derived CDR1 and CDR2 are MGHRA and YSYEKL. CDR3 in DNA: TGCGCCAGTTCCAGGGCAATGAGCACTGAAGCTTTCTTT. Encoded protein: CASSRAMSTEAFF.

The chain couples TRBV12-3 or TRBV12-4 to TRBJ1-3; D gene unclear. V was pared by 1 base and J by 8 bases, with 9 bases between. There are 13 residues in the CDR3. CDR3 region: CASSLDTADTIYF. The CDR3 DNA reads TGTGCCAGCAGTTTAGACACGGCGGACACCATATATTTT.

This clone was seen a few times. This chain uses TRBV5-4 with TRBJ1-1, with D possibly matching TRBD1 (5 bases). The V end lost 6 bases, the J end lost 4 bases, and 13 bases lay between the germline ends. The CDR3 contains 13 residues. From germline, CDR1 is SGHNT and CDR2 YYREEE (reference sequence). CDR3 residues: CASTGDSVTEAFF. As DNA, the CDR3 is TGTGCCAGCACGGGGGATTCGGTCACTGAAGCTTTCTTT.

This clone turned up a few times. The CDR3 is CASSATRSYNEQFF. The DNA for the CDR3 is TGTGCCAGCAGTGCCACCAGGTCCTACAATGAGCAGTTCTTC. The chain joins TRBV2 to TRBJ2-1, with D uncertain. There are 14 residues in the CDR3. The germline V and J ends were trimmed by 4 bases and 1 base, with 8 bases remaining between them. Germline-derived CDR1 and CDR2 are SNHLY and FYNNEI.

This chain joins TRBV11-2 and TRBJ2-3; a weak D match, TRBD1 (5 bases). Looked up from germline, CDR1 is SGHAT and CDR2 is FQNNGV. The CDR3 consists of 16 residues. The V gene lost 2 bases and the J gene lost 0 bases, with 12 bases spanning the gap. In nucleotides, the CDR3 is TGTGCCAGCAGCTTAATTCCAGGGCGTAGCACAGATACGCAGTATTTT. Amino acid sequence: CASSLIPGRSTDTQYF.

The rearrangement links TRBV3-1 (or the pseudogene TRBV3-2) to TRBJ1-5, with D unclear. This CDR3 has 15 amino acids. Trimming took off 4 bases at V and 0 bases at J, with 10 bases between the two ends. Germline loops: CDR1 LGHDT, CDR2 YNNKEL (reference sequence). The CDR3 loop reads CASSPEGNSNQPQHF. The DNA for the CDR3 is TGTGCCAGCAGCCCGGAAGGCAATAGCAATCAGCCCCAGCATTTT.

In DNA form, the CDR3 reads TGTGCCAGCAGTTACCAGGAGAACACTGAAGCTTTCTTT. As protein: CASSYQENTEAFF. This chain connects TRBV6-5 to TRBJ1-1; D is uncertain. The germline CDR1 and CDR2 sequences are MNHEY and SVGAGI. Deletions cut 2 bases from V and 1 base from J, with 5 bases between. This CDR3 comprises 13 residues.

This chain links TRBV7-9 with TRBJ2-7, with D uncertain. V was cut by 4 bases and J by 6 bases, with 13 bases left in between. The CDR3 runs to 13 residues. CDR1 SEHNR and CDR2 FQNEAQ come from the germline V gene (reference sequence). CDR3 in amino acids: CASSSGAWREQYF. Written as DNA, the CDR3 is TGTGCCAGCAGCTCCGGAGCATGGCGCGAGCAGTACTTC.

The rearrangement joins TRBV11-2 to TRBJ2-6; tentatively, D is TRBD2 (5 bases). Looked up from germline, CDR1 is SGHAT and CDR2 is FQNNGV. The CDR3 loop spans 16 amino acids. V dropped 3 bases and J dropped 0 bases, with 9 bases sitting between them. The CDR3 sequence: CASSFGVHSGANVLTF. CDR3 bases: TGTGCCAGCAGCTTCGGGGTTCACTCTGGGGCCAACGTCCTGACTTTC.

The genes are TRBV19 and TRBJ2-1, with 8 bases matching TRBD1. Per germline, CDR1 LNHDA and CDR2 SQIVND (reference sequence). The V gene end was trimmed by 3 bases and the J gene end by 0 bases; junction bases not matched to a gene: 22. This CDR3 spans 22 amino acids. CDR3 nucleotide sequence: TGTGCCAGTAGTATTTTCCCCCACTCGACAGGGGCGCACACGGGCTCCTACAATGAGCAGTTCTTC. The encoded protein is CASSIFPHSTGAHTGSYNEQFF.

The CDR3 DNA reads as TGTGCCAGCAGCCCCCAGACAGCGAACACTGAAGCTTTCTTT. Its protein product is CASSPQTANTEAFF. The chain recombines TRBV3-1 (or the pseudogene TRBV3-2) with TRBJ1-1, with a weak D call TRBD1 (5 bases). The V gene's germline CDR1 is LGHDT and CDR2 YNNKEL (reference sequence). Trimming cost V 4 bases and J 1 base, with 10 bases left between them. The CDR3 is 14 residues long.

The CDR3 is CASRPSWLAIETQYF. The DNA for the CDR3 is TGCGCCAGCCGGCCCTCTTGGCTAGCGATCGAGACCCAGTACTTC. The chain is built from TRBV4-1 and TRBJ2-5; possible D gene TRBD2, 6 bases. Germline values: CDR1 MGHRA, CDR2 YSYEKL. The CDR3 consists of 15 residues. Trimming took 8 bases from V and 5 from J, leaving 21 bases between them.

V and J are TRBV18 and TRBJ2-7; TRBD1 matches at 8 bases. V lost 4 bases and J lost 1; bases outside the gene matches: 0. This CDR3 spans 13 amino acids. Per the germline V gene, CDR1 is KGHSH and CDR2 is LQKENI. CDR3 protein: CASSRQGSYEQYF. DNA of the CDR3: TGTGCCAGCTCACGACAGGGGTCCTACGAGCAGTACTTC.

The chain is built from TRBV27 and TRBJ1-2, with D perhaps TRBD1 (5 bases). V lost 5 bases and J lost 7, with 14 bases in between. The CDR3 contains 13 residues. Germline values: CDR1 MNHEY, CDR2 SMNVEV (reference sequence). The CDR3 DNA follows: TGTGCCAGCAGTCAGGGCCCCTCCTCTGGCTACACCTTC. It codes for CASSQGPSSGYTF.

CDR3 sequence reads: CASSPTASGANVLTF. The CDR3 DNA follows: TGTGCCAGCAGCCCTACAGCTTCTGGGGCCAACGTCCTGACTTTC. V usage is TRBV9 and J usage is TRBJ2-6; D is ambiguous. Trimming removed 4 bases from V and 1 base from J, with 9 bases in between. This CDR3 region has 15 residues. In germline, CDR1 is SGDLS, CDR2 YYNGEE.

This clone is a singleton in its sample. The rearrangement links TRBV9 to TRBJ2-3, with 8 bases that match TRBD1. This CDR3 comprises 15 residues. Germline CDR1 SGDLS, CDR2 YYNGEE. V trimming: 4 bases; J trimming: 0 bases; junction bases outside the gene matches: 4. The CDR3 coding sequence is TGTGCCAGCAGCAGAGCAGGGGGCAGCACAGATACGCAGTATTTT. Protein: CASSRAGGSTDTQYF.

This clone was seen more than once but under ten times. The chain couples TRBV18 to TRBJ1-6; 7 bases align to TRBD1. The CDR3 runs 15 residues. V dropped 6 bases and J dropped 6; count of bases not matched to a gene: 8. Germline V gives CDR1 KGHSH, CDR2 LQKENI. The DNA of the CDR3 is TGTGCCAGCTCTCTCGACGGGACAGCTAATTCACCCCTCCACTTT. This sequence encodes CASSLDGTANSPLHF.

The chain carries TRBV4-1 and TRBJ1-1; the D is unclear. The germline gives CDR1 MGHRA, CDR2 YSYEKL. CDR3 length: 11 residues. Trimming left V 0 bases short and J 8 bases short, with 4 bases between. As DNA, the CDR3 is TGCGCCAGCAGCCAAGATTCCGAAGCTTTCTTT. Translated, it gives CASSQDSEAFF.